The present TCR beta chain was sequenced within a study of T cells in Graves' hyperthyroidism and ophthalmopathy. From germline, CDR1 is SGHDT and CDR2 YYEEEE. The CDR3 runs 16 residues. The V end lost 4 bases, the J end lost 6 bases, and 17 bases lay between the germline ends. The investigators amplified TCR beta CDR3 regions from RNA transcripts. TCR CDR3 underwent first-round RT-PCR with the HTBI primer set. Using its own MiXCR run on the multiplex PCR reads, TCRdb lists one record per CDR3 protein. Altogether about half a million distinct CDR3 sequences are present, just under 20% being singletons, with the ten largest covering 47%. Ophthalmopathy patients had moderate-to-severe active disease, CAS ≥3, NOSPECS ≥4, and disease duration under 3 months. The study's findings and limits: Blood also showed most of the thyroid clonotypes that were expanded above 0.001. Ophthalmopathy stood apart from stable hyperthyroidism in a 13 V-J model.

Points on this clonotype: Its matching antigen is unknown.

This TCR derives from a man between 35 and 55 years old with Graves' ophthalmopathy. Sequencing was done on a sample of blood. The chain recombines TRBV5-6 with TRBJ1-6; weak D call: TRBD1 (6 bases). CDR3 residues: CASSLRDMWGNSPLHF. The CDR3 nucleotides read TGTGCCAGCAGCCTCCGGGACATGTGGGGTAATTCACCCCTCCACTTT.